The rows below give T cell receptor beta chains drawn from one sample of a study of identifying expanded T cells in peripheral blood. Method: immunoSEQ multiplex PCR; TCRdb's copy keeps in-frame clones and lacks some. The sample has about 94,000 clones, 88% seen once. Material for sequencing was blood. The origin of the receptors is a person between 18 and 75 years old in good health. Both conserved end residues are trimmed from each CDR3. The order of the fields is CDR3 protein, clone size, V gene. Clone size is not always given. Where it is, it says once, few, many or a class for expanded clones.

CDR3: ASSVQSGGAASTDTQY
size: -
V: TRBV9

CDR3: ASSPTIDPNEQF
size: -
V: TRBV7-9

CDR3: ASSHAYEQY
size: -
V: TRBV11-3

CDR3: ASEEGTGEYNEQF
size: -
V: TRBV2

CDR3: ASSVEGAGGTGELF
size: -
V: TRBV9

CDR3: SVERGMNTEAF
size: -
V: TRBV29-1

CDR3: AISERWGSLSGANVLT
size: -
V: TRBV10-3

CDR3: ASSNAGRSYEQY
size: -
V: TRBV21-1

CDR3: ASARDSGGSPYGYT
size: -
V: TRBV6-6

CDR3: ASSWEGGGTPLH
size: -
V: TRBV5-4

CDR3: ASTQGGRGNYGYT
size: once
V: TRBV6-5

CDR3: ASSLAGGYEQY
size: -
V: TRBV7-8

CDR3: ASSLGGTNTEAF
size: -
V: TRBV5-4

CDR3: ASSHGDRANEKLF
size: -
V: TRBV4-1

CDR3: ASSLARGQFGYT
size: -
V: TRBV5-5

CDR3: ASSLRTAGPQETQY
size: -
V: TRBV18

CDR3: ASSELAGRIETQY
size: -
V: TRBV2

CDR3: SVEFSKGGGAF
size: once
V: TRBV29-1

CDR3: ASSLFADSSYGYT
size: -
V: TRBV7-8

CDR3: ASSEVRLSGNTIY
size: -
V: TRBV6-1

CDR3: ASFGSEKLF
size: -
V: TRBV2

CDR3: ASSLRNTEAF
size: -
V: TRBV6-6

CDR3: ASSLSGGAPETQY
size: once
V: TRBV7-3

CDR3: ASVLRGDYEQY
size: -
V: TRBV13

CDR3: ASSLQPQPGLDEKLF
size: -
V: TRBV18

CDR3: ASSVGTEETQY
size: -
V: TRBV9

CDR3: ASSGTFGGELF
size: few
V: TRBV9

CDR3: ASGFSTQPQH
size: -
V: TRBV12-5

CDR3: AAQGTGPSYSGANVLT
size: -
V: TRBV10-3

CDR3: ASKPGSKDTQY
size: -
V: TRBV19

CDR3: ATSRSWRTSGGQGTGELF
size: -
V: TRBV15

CDR3: ATSREGRLGEKLF
size: -
V: TRBV15

CDR3: ASSPSLPGAGQPQH
size: -
V: TRBV18

CDR3: ASRLWGEEDGYT
size: -
V: TRBV27

CDR3: ASRQGLTEAF
size: -
V: TRBV6-1

CDR3: ASSRSNFYEQY
size: -
V: TRBV7-8

CDR3: ASSAPTSGYHEQF
size: -
V: TRBV6-6

CDR3: ASSPLVGAGQPQH
size: few
V: TRBV18

CDR3: ASSLISGTAGANVLT
size: -
V: TRBV7-3

CDR3: ASRQPRADLKQF
size: -
V: TRBV7-3

CDR3: ASSLGWNSNQPQH
size: -
V: TRBV5-6